The subject of this entry is one T cell receptor beta chain. Germline CDR1 reads KGHDR; CDR2 reads SFDVKD. With 5 bases clipped from V and 4 bases from J, the junction kept 6 bases outside the gene matches. There are 14 residues in the CDR3. This entry is derived from a study of blood T cell repertoires in COVID-19. For the study at large: Researchers got acute and convalescent COVID-19 samples from the United States, Italy and Spain.

Generated by immunoSEQ multiplex PCR, the TCRdb table keeps only in-frame clones and is missing some. The repertoire consists of about 220,000 clones, with 75% to 85% occurring once and the leading ten covering roughly 13%. Input material: peripheral blood. The chain is built from TRBV24-1 and TRBJ2-5, with 7 nucleotides matching TRBD1. This receptor was taken from a human donor in a cohort sampled during active COVID-19. The CDR3 region is CATSVDRAGETQYF. The CDR3 DNA reads as TGTGCCACCAGTGTCGACAGGGCCGGAGAGACCCAGTACTTC.